This T cell receptor beta chain was identified during a study of blood T cell repertoires in COVID-19. The germline V gene encodes CDR1 MNHEY and CDR2 SVGEGT. The CDR3 loop spans 15 amino acids. V was trimmed by 5 bases and J by 2 bases, leaving 14 bases between them. Clones were sequenced by immunoSEQ multiplex PCR, and TCRdb holds only the in-frame ones, with some missing. The table has 300,000 to 350,000 clones, roughly 87% seen once. This rearrangement joins TRBV6-2 or TRBV6-3 to TRBJ2-3; D perhaps matches TRBD2 (6 bases). The sequencing input was peripheral blood. The clonotype comes from a man aged 25-45 years with COVID-19, enrolled during active disease. The CDR3 sequence: CASSLTSPITDTQYF. DNA of the CDR3: TGTGCCAGCAGTCTGACTAGTCCCATCACAGATACGCAGTATTTT.